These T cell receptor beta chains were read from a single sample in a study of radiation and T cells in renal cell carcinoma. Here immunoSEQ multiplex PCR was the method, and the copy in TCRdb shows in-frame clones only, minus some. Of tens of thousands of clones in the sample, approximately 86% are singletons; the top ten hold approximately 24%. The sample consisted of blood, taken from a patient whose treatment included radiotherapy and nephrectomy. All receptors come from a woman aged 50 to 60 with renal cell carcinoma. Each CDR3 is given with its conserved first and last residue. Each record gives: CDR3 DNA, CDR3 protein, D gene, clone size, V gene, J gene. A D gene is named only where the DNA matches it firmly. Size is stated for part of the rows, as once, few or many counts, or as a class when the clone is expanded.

cdr3_nt: TGTGCCAGCAACAAAGAAATAGCGGGGCCCTACAATGAGCAGTTCTTC
cdr3_aa: CASNKEIAGPYNEQFF
d_call: NA
clone_size: NA
v_call: TRBV21-1
j_call: TRBJ2-1

cdr3_nt: TGTGCCAGCGTGGCTAGCGGGGGGGTGTCCCAGTACTTC
cdr3_aa: CASVASGGVSQYF
d_call: TRBD2
clone_size: NA
v_call: TRBV11-2
j_call: TRBJ2-5

cdr3_nt: TGTGCCAGCAGCGTAGCTGGGACAGAAGCTTTCTTT
cdr3_aa: CASSVAGTEAFF
d_call: NA
clone_size: NA
v_call: TRBV9
j_call: TRBJ1-1

cdr3_nt: TGCGCCAGCAGCCAAGAGGACGGGGGAACTGAAGCTTTCTTT
cdr3_aa: CASSQEDGGTEAFF
d_call: NA
clone_size: NA
v_call: TRBV4-1
j_call: TRBJ1-1

cdr3_nt: TGTGCCAGCAGCTTCGGACTAGCGGGGGCCTACAATGAGCAGTTCTTC
cdr3_aa: CASSFGLAGAYNEQFF
d_call: TRBD2
clone_size: once
v_call: TRBV7-9
j_call: TRBJ2-1

cdr3_nt: TGTGCCAGCAGCTTAGGGGACAGGGTCGGGGGAGATACGCAGTATTTT
cdr3_aa: CASSLGDRVGGDTQYF
d_call: TRBD1
clone_size: NA
v_call: TRBV7-9
j_call: TRBJ2-3

cdr3_nt: TGTGCCAGCAGCCCGACAGGGGTGTACGGAAACACCATATATTTT
cdr3_aa: CASSPTGVYGNTIYF
d_call: TRBD1
clone_size: NA
v_call: TRBV28
j_call: TRBJ1-3

cdr3_nt: TGTGCCAGCAGCGTAGCCGGGGGCGAGTCTGGAAACACCATATATTTT
cdr3_aa: CASSVAGGESGNTIYF
d_call: NA
clone_size: NA
v_call: TRBV9
j_call: TRBJ1-3

cdr3_nt: TGTGCCAGAACCCCCCGTCTCTCCTACGAGCAGTACTTC
cdr3_aa: CARTPRLSYEQYF
d_call: NA
clone_size: NA
v_call: TRBV7-5
j_call: TRBJ2-7

cdr3_nt: TGTGCCACCAGCAGAGGTGGGGGAGGAGAGACCCAGTACTTC
cdr3_aa: CATSRGGGGETQYF
d_call: NA
clone_size: NA
v_call: TRBV15
j_call: TRBJ2-5

cdr3_nt: TGTGCCAGCAGCTTATTGGTAGCGAACGACGAGCAGTACTTC
cdr3_aa: CASSLLVANDEQYF
d_call: NA
clone_size: NA
v_call: TRBV11-2
j_call: TRBJ2-7

cdr3_nt: TGTGCCAGCAGTAAACACGGTCTGAGCAATCAGCCCCAGCATTTT
cdr3_aa: CASSKHGLSNQPQHF
d_call: NA
clone_size: NA
v_call: TRBV5-8
j_call: TRBJ1-5

cdr3_nt: TGCGCCAGCAGCGCGGGACTAGCGAACACCGGGGAGCTGTTTTTT
cdr3_aa: CASSAGLANTGELFF
d_call: TRBD2
clone_size: NA
v_call: TRBV5-1
j_call: TRBJ2-2

cdr3_nt: TGTGCCAGCAGGGGGGTAGGATTTGGCGAGCAGTACTTC
cdr3_aa: CASRGVGFGEQYF
d_call: NA
clone_size: NA
v_call: TRBV6-5
j_call: TRBJ2-7

cdr3_nt: TGCGCCAGCAGCCAAGAAACCCGGGAACCAACGACCTACGAGCAGTACTTC
cdr3_aa: CASSQETREPTTYEQYF
d_call: NA
clone_size: once
v_call: TRBV4-1
j_call: TRBJ2-7

cdr3_nt: TGTGCCAGCAGCTTGCCGAGACAATCCTACGAGCAGTACTTC
cdr3_aa: CASSLPRQSYEQYF
d_call: NA
clone_size: NA
v_call: TRBV5-4
j_call: TRBJ2-7

cdr3_nt: TGTGCCAGCAGCTTAACAGGGGGCCAAGAGACCCAGTACTTC
cdr3_aa: CASSLTGGQETQYF
d_call: TRBD1
clone_size: NA
v_call: TRBV7-9
j_call: TRBJ2-5

cdr3_nt: TGTGCCAGCAGTTTAAGGGGTAGTACGCAGTATTTT
cdr3_aa: CASSLRGSTQYF
d_call: NA
clone_size: NA
v_call: TRBV28
j_call: TRBJ2-3

cdr3_nt: TGTGCCAGCAGGCAATCAGGGGGGCTTAGGATGAACACTGAAGCTTTCTTT
cdr3_aa: CASRQSGGLRMNTEAFF
d_call: TRBD1
clone_size: NA
v_call: TRBV11-2
j_call: TRBJ1-1

cdr3_nt: TGTGCCATCAGTACAGGACTAGCGGGAGAATCTGATACGCAGTATTTT
cdr3_aa: CAISTGLAGESDTQYF
d_call: TRBD2
clone_size: NA
v_call: TRBV10-3
j_call: TRBJ2-3

cdr3_nt: TGTGCCAGTAGTCCCCTAGGGGGTCACACCGTAGATACGCAGTATTTT
cdr3_aa: CASSPLGGHTVDTQYF
d_call: NA
clone_size: NA
v_call: TRBV19
j_call: TRBJ2-3

cdr3_nt: TGTGCCATCAGTGAGTCGGCGGGAGGTCAAGAGACCCAGTACTTC
cdr3_aa: CAISESAGGQETQYF
d_call: TRBD2
clone_size: NA
v_call: TRBV10-3
j_call: TRBJ2-5

cdr3_nt: TGTGCCAGCAGCGTCACGGGGATCTATGGCTACACCTTC
cdr3_aa: CASSVTGIYGYTF
d_call: NA
clone_size: NA
v_call: TRBV14
j_call: TRBJ1-2

cdr3_nt: TGCGCCAGCAGCCAAGATGCAACAGCAGGATTTCGGGAGCAGTACTTC
cdr3_aa: CASSQDATAGFREQYF
d_call: NA
clone_size: NA
v_call: TRBV4-1
j_call: TRBJ2-7

cdr3_nt: TGTGCCAGCCATAGGGGGGCAGGGGGCGATTCACCCCTCCACTTT
cdr3_aa: CASHRGAGGDSPLHF
d_call: TRBD1
clone_size: NA
v_call: TRBV9
j_call: TRBJ1-6

cdr3_nt: TGTGCCAGCAGCGTTGAGGGGAGCACCGGGGAGCTGTTTTTT
cdr3_aa: CASSVEGSTGELFF
d_call: NA
clone_size: once
v_call: TRBV9
j_call: TRBJ2-2

cdr3_nt: TGTGCCAGCGGGTCTGGACAGTCCGGCGCAGATACGCAGTATTTT
cdr3_aa: CASGSGQSGADTQYF
d_call: NA
clone_size: NA
v_call: TRBV9
j_call: TRBJ2-3

cdr3_nt: TGTGCCAGCAGTTTATTTACATCCCCTAATGAAAAACTGTTTTTT
cdr3_aa: CASSLFTSPNEKLFF
d_call: NA
clone_size: NA
v_call: TRBV27
j_call: TRBJ1-4

cdr3_nt: TGCGCCAGCAGCTTGGTTAGCGGGAACTACAATGAGCAGTTCTTC
cdr3_aa: CASSLVSGNYNEQFF
d_call: TRBD2
clone_size: NA
v_call: TRBV5-1
j_call: TRBJ2-1

cdr3_nt: TGTGCCAGCAGCTCTGGCCTGACCCAGCTACCAGAGACCCAGTACTTC
cdr3_aa: CASSSGLTQLPETQYF
d_call: NA
clone_size: NA
v_call: TRBV5-8
j_call: TRBJ2-5

cdr3_nt: TGTGCCAGCAGTCCTGGACAGGGGGGCGGCACAGATACGCAGTATTTT
cdr3_aa: CASSPGQGGGTDTQYF
d_call: TRBD1
clone_size: NA
v_call: TRBV27
j_call: TRBJ2-3

cdr3_nt: TGCAGCGTTGAAAGGTCTAGGCAGGGGGGCGCTGAAGCTTTCTTT
cdr3_aa: CSVERSRQGGAEAFF
d_call: TRBD1
clone_size: NA
v_call: TRBV29-1
j_call: TRBJ1-1

cdr3_nt: TGTGCCAGCAGTCCCAATGTGGGGGATTCCCACACTGAAGCTTTCTTT
cdr3_aa: CASSPNVGDSHTEAFF
d_call: NA
clone_size: NA
v_call: TRBV28
j_call: TRBJ1-1

cdr3_nt: TGTGCCAGCAGCAAAATTCGTAGAGAATTTCGGGACTGCTCCACCATATATTTT
cdr3_aa: CASSKIRREFRDCSTIYF
d_call: NA
clone_size: NA
v_call: TRBV21-1
j_call: TRBJ1-3

cdr3_nt: TGTGCCAGCAGCTTATCTCGGACGATAAACGGCTACACCTTC
cdr3_aa: CASSLSRTINGYTF
d_call: NA
clone_size: NA
v_call: TRBV5-6
j_call: TRBJ1-2

cdr3_nt: TGTGCCAGTAGTACCCGGGGGAACACTGAAGCTTTCTTT
cdr3_aa: CASSTRGNTEAFF
d_call: NA
clone_size: NA
v_call: TRBV19
j_call: TRBJ1-1

cdr3_nt: TGCGCCAGCAGCTTGGATGGACAGTACAATGAGCAGTTCTTC
cdr3_aa: CASSLDGQYNEQFF
d_call: NA
clone_size: few
v_call: TRBV5-1
j_call: TRBJ2-1

cdr3_nt: TGTGCCAGCAGTGTTGCAGGGGCGGATCAGCCCCAGCATTTT
cdr3_aa: CASSVAGADQPQHF
d_call: NA
clone_size: NA
v_call: TRBV2
j_call: TRBJ1-5